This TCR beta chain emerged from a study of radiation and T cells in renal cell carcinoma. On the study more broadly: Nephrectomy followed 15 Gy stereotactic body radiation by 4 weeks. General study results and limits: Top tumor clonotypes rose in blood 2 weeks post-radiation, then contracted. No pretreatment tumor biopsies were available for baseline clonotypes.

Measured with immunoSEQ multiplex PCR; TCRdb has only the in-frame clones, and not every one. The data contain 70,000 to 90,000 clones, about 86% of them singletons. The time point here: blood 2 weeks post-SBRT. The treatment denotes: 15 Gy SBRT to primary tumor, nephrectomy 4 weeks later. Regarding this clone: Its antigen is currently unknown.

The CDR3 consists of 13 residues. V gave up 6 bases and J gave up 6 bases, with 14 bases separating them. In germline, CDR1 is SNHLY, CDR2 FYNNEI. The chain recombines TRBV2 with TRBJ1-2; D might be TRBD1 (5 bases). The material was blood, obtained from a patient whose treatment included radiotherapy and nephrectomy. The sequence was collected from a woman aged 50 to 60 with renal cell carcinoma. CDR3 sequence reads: CASRSGSWDGYTF. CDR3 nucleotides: TGTGCCAGCAGGTCAGGGTCATGGGATGGCTACACCTTC.